What follows are 23 T cell receptor beta chains derived from one specimen sequenced in a study of vaccination and CD4 T cells after COVID-19. Treatment denoted: approximately nine-day PBMC culture with coronavirus spike peptide pools or control peptides (ViraFEST assay). Sequencing of DNA taken from cultured CD4+ T cells relied on the Oncomine TCR Beta short-read assay. One entry per CDR3 protein results from TCRdb running MiXCR on the PCR reads. The sample includes 12,000 or so distinct CDR3 sequences, about three fifths of them seen just once. The antigens of these receptors remain unknown. Source material: CD4+ T cells from blood, cultured in vitro. The receptor source for this set is a human donor who had recovered from COVID-19.

The rearrangement uses TRBV5-4 and TRBJ1-2; D is ambiguous. The V end was cut by 0 bases, the J end by 8 bases, with 14 bases between. The CDR3 covers 14 residues. The germline CDR1 and CDR2 sequences are SGHNT and YYREEE (reference sequence). DNA of the CDR3: TGTGCCAGCAGCTTGGTCGACCCAGGCGGGGGCTACACCTTC. Protein product: CASSLVDPGGGYTF. Based on the CDR3 plus reference TRBV5-4 and TRBJ1-2, the full variable domain is ETGVTQSPTHLIKTRGQQVTLRCSSQSGHNTVSWYQQALGQGPQFIFQYYREEENGRGNFPPRFSGLQFPNYSSELNVNALELDDSALYLCASSLVDPGGGYTFGSGTRLTVV.

The chain employs TRBV12-3 or TRBV12-4 and TRBJ2-2, with a possible D match to TRBD1 (5 bases). V was trimmed by 5 bases and J by 4 bases, leaving 8 bases between them. The CDR3 is made up of 13 amino acids. CDR3 amino acids: CASSPGRTGELFF. The CDR3 DNA reads as TGTGCCAGCAGTCCAGGGCGCACCGGGGAGCTGTTTTTT.

This clonotype was detected a few times. The chain uses TRBV6-1 and TRBJ2-2; TRBD2 aligns across 9 bases. Germline CDR1 and CDR2: MNHNS and SASEGT. The V segment lost 3 bases and the J segment 5 bases; nucleotides outside the gene matches: 7. The CDR3 runs to 16 residues. CDR3 sequence: CASSDPPSGITGELFF. CDR3 sequence (DNA): TGTGCCAGCAGTGACCCCCCTAGCGGGATAACCGGGGAGCTGTTTTTT.

The V and J genes are TRBV5-4 and TRBJ2-3; 7 bases agree with TRBD2. Germline CDR1 SGHNT, CDR2 YYREEE (reference sequence). Germline trimming cut 4 bases from V and 8 bases from J; bases unmatched to any gene: 1. The CDR3 contains 11 residues. The CDR3 protein is CASSIAGTQYF. The CDR3 DNA reads TGTGCCAGCAGCATAGCGGGTACGCAGTATTTT.

The rearrangement joins TRBV28 to TRBJ1-3; D is unclear. In germline, CDR1 is MDHEN, CDR2 SYDVKM. V was trimmed by 2 bases and J by 4 bases, leaving 9 bases between them. CDR3 size: 14 residues. CDR3 sequence: CASSLSGGGNTIYF. DNA of the CDR3: TGTGCCAGCAGTTTAAGTGGCGGCGGAAACACCATATATTTT.

This clonotype was observed a handful of times. V gene TRBV24-1 combines with J gene TRBJ2-5; maybe TRBD1 (5 bases). The germline V gene has CDR1 KGHDR and CDR2 SFDVKD. The V and J ends lost 1 base and 1 base respectively, with 12 bases between them. The CDR3 consists of 16 residues. The CDR3, as DNA: TGTGCCACCAGTGATTTTGGTAGCCAGGGCCAAGAGACCCAGTACTTC. Protein product: CATSDFGSQGQETQYF.

The CDR3: CASSAGTGNQPQHF. The CDR3 nucleotides are TGTGCCAGCAGCGCCGGGACAGGGAACCAGCCCCAGCATTTT. The chain links TRBV2 to TRBJ1-5, with 9 nucleotides matching TRBD1. The CDR3 is 14 amino acids. The V gene's germline CDR1 is SNHLY and CDR2 FYNNEI. The ends lost 6 bases at V and 7 bases at J; junction bases unmatched: 7. Full variable domain (remainder filled in from reference TRBV2 and TRBJ1-5): EPEVTQTPSHQVTQMGQEVILRCVPISNHLYFYWYRQILGQKVEFLVSFYNNEISEKSEIFDDQFSVERPDGSNFTLKIRSTKLEDSAMYFCASSAGTGNQPQHFGDGTRLSIL.

The chain links TRBV2 to TRBJ2-5; D remains unclear. The CDR3 loop spans 13 amino acids. From germline, CDR1 is SNHLY and CDR2 FYNNEI. Trimming removed 4 bases from V and 1 base from J, with 7 bases in between. CDR3 nucleotides: TGTGCCAGCAGTGTAAATCTCCAAGAGACCCAGTACTTC. Translating gives CASSVNLQETQYF.

The chain joins TRBV19 to TRBJ1-1, with D hard to call. From germline, CDR1 is LNHDA and CDR2 SQIVND (reference sequence). The CDR3 runs to 13 residues. Trimming took off 1 base at V and 7 bases at J, with 10 bases between the two ends. CDR3 loop: CASSIGWQYEAFF. The CDR3 DNA reads as TGTGCCAGTAGTATAGGGTGGCAGTATGAAGCTTTCTTT.

The chain is built from TRBV24-1 and TRBJ2-2, with TRBD1 identical over 7 bases. J gave up 2 bases and V 4 bases, and 9 bases lay outside the gene matches. CDR3 length equals 17 residues. CDR1 is KGHDR, CDR2 SFDVKD, per germline. CDR3 DNA: TGTGCCACCAGTGACCCCCCGGGACAGCGAAACACCGGGGAGCTGTTTTTT. It encodes CATSDPPGQRNTGELFF.

The chain links TRBV24-1 to TRBJ2-3, with a possible D match to TRBD2 (5 bases). Between the trimmed V and J ends, which lost 5 bases and 0 bases, there was a span of 11 bases. CDR1 is KGHDR, CDR2 SFDVKD, per germline. CDR3 size: 15 residues. The CDR3 DNA reads as TGTGCCACCAGTGCGGGGATCGGGAGCACAGATACGCAGTATTTT. This codes for CATSAGIGSTDTQYF.

V gene TRBV28 combines with J gene TRBJ1-1; a possible D gene is TRBD1 (5 bases). Per germline, CDR1 MDHEN and CDR2 SYDVKM. This CDR3 has 17 residues. Trimming took off 3 bases at V and 3 bases at J, with 20 bases between the two ends. For the CDR3, the DNA is TGTGCCAGCAGTTTGCCCCCGGTTTTTCGGGGGGACACTGAAGCTTTCTTT. This translates into CASSLPPVFRGDTEAFF.

The chain recombines TRBV12-3 or TRBV12-4 with TRBJ1-5; no firm D call. Trimming stripped 10 bases from V and 7 bases from J, with 17 bases between. This CDR3 has 13 amino acids. CDR3 sequence reads: CATARRQAQPQHF. CDR3 coding DNA: TGTGCCACAGCTAGGAGACAAGCGCAGCCCCAGCATTTT.

This chain links TRBV4-3 with TRBJ2-5, with TRBD1 as a possible D gene (6 bases). Looked up from germline, CDR1 is LGHNA and CDR2 is YSLEER. The V and J ends lost 3 bases and 4 bases respectively, with 18 bases between them. CDR3 length equals 16 residues. The CDR3 protein is CASSHGNRAGGETQYF. As DNA, the CDR3 is TGCGCCAGCAGCCATGGCAACAGGGCTGGGGGAGAGACCCAGTACTTC.

The chain links TRBV7-9 to TRBJ1-3, with 7 bases fitting TRBD1. The junction had 1 base not matched to a gene; V was cut back by 5 bases and J by 3 bases. The CDR3 length is 13 residues. From germline, CDR1 is SEHNR and CDR2 FQNEAQ (reference sequence). The CDR3 DNA reads as TGTGCCAGCAGCCGACAGGGTGGAAACACCATATATTTT. Translated: CASSRQGGNTIYF.

The rearrangement links TRBV10-3 to TRBJ1-5; 9 positions match TRBD1. V gave up 10 bases and J gave up 7 bases; unmatched junction bases: 14. The germline CDR1 and CDR2 sequences are ENHRY and SYGVKD. The CDR3 runs 15 residues. The CDR3 protein is CATRVPGQGVQPQHF. CDR3 sequence (DNA): TGTGCCACGAGAGTCCCGGGACAGGGTGTGCAGCCCCAGCATTTT.

The genes are TRBV28 and TRBJ2-3; 9 bases align to TRBD1. The CDR3 contains 14 residues. Germline CDR1 and CDR2: MDHEN and SYDVKM. V trimming: 6 bases; J trimming: 7 bases; junction bases outside the gene matches: 8. CDR3 in amino acids: CASSQTGGGYTQYF. CDR3 bases: TGTGCCAGCAGCCAAACAGGGGGCGGTTATACGCAGTATTTT.

This chain links TRBV6-1 with TRBJ1-1, with D unclear. The V end lost 5 bases, the J end lost 10 bases, and 14 bases lay between the germline ends. This CDR3 has 12 residues. The germline V gene has CDR1 MNHNS and CDR2 SASEGT. CDR3 loop: CASSTRTAAAFF. The CDR3 nucleotides read TGTGCCAGCAGTACCAGGACGGCGGCAGCTTTCTTT.

The rearrangement joins TRBV28 to TRBJ1-5; 10 bases are shared with TRBD1. CDR1 is MDHEN, CDR2 SYDVKM, per germline. V lost 8 bases and J lost 6; bases outside the gene matches: 10. The CDR3 totals 15 residues. For the CDR3, the DNA is TGTGCCAGCCTTCGTGGGACAGGGGCAGGTCAGCCCCAGCATTTT. It yields the protein CASLRGTGAGQPQHF.

The chain carries TRBV19 and TRBJ1-5; the match to TRBD1 covers 9 bases. Losses at the gene ends were 5 bases for V and 6 bases for J; bases not matched to a gene: 8. CDR1 is LNHDA, CDR2 SQIVND, per germline (reference sequence). The CDR3 consists of 15 residues. The DNA for the CDR3 is TGTGCCAGTAGTCGGGGACAGGGTGGCGGTCAGCCCCAGCATTTT. It encodes CASSRGQGGGQPQHF.

This clonotype occurred once. V usage is TRBV30 and J usage is TRBJ2-3, with unresolved D. The CDR3 runs 16 residues. Germline V gene data show CDR1 as GTSNPN and CDR2 as SVGIG (reference sequence). V was trimmed by 0 bases and J by 0 bases, leaving 13 bases between them. The CDR3 DNA follows: TGTGCCTGGAGTGTACCTGTCGTGGGTAGCACAGATACGCAGTATTTT. Translation gives CAWSVPVVGSTDTQYF.

This clonotype was seen more than once but under ten times. The V call is TRBV20-1, the J call TRBJ1-2; maybe TRBD1 (5 bases). The CDR3 length is 14 residues. CDR1 is DFQATT and CDR2 is SNEGSKA in the germline V gene (reference sequence). V lost 5 bases to trimming and J lost 0 bases, with 13 bases between them. The CDR3 nucleotides are TGCAGTGCTGGGAGGTTGGGGGCTAACTATGGCTACACCTTC. Its protein product is CSAGRLGANYGYTF.

The CDR3 region is CATSRVLGLSYLSEQFF. In nucleotides, the CDR3 is TGTGCCACCAGCAGAGTGCTGGGACTTTCCTATCTCAGTGAGCAGTTCTTC. This rearrangement joins TRBV15 to TRBJ2-1; D may be TRBD2 (6 bases). Trimming stripped 1 base from V and 9 bases from J, with 22 bases between. CDR1 is LNHNV, CDR2 YYDKDF, per germline (reference sequence). CDR3 length: 17 amino acids.